One and the same sample provided the 17 T cell receptor beta chains below, sequenced in a study of molecular identifiers for immune sequencing clone quantification. TCRdb re-called the PCR reads through MiXCR, storing one row per CDR3 protein. The table lists 400,000 to 600,000 distinct CDR3 sequences, roughly a fifth of them singletons. Material: naive CD8+ T cells from blood, with Jurkat cell RNA spiked in. Indicated subset: FACS-sorted CD8+CD4-CCR7+CD45RA+ naive T cells. All receptors come from a human donor in good health. Some libraries in this study had Jurkat cell RNA spiked in.

This clonotype is a singleton in its sample. This chain links TRBV4-1 with TRBJ2-2; 9 bases fit TRBD1. The CDR3 is 16 amino acids. V was clipped by 2 bases and J by 5 bases; unmatched bases: 6. CDR1 and CDR2 (germline): MGHRA, YSYEKL. The CDR3 region has the DNA TGCGCCAGCAGCCAATCCGCACAGGGGGCAACCGGGGAGCTGTTTTTT. Its translation is CASSQSAQGATGELFF.

V usage is TRBV19 and J usage is TRBJ1-2; possibly TRBD1 for D (5 bases). The V gene's germline CDR1 is LNHDA and CDR2 SQIVND (reference sequence). The V end lost 5 bases, the J end lost 1 base, and 11 bases lay between the germline ends. The CDR3 consists of 14 residues. CDR3 loop: CASSYQGYNYGYTF. The CDR3 DNA reads TGTGCCAGTAGTTACCAGGGCTATAACTATGGCTACACCTTC.

In its sample, this clonotype was seen many times. This chain joins TRBV23-1 and TRBJ2-3; unclear D gene. Being an ORF, TRBV23-1 has a function that is uncertain. V was pared by 11 bases and J by 0 bases, with 9 bases between. This CDR3 is built from 12 residues. CDR3 DNA sequence: TGCGCCTCCGAGGAAAGCACAGATACGCAGTATTTT. This encodes CASEESTDTQYF.

The CDR3 DNA is TGCGCCAGCAGCCAAGGGGCCAGGGGTATGGATGGCTACACCTTC. Translation: CASSQGARGMDGYTF. V usage is TRBV4-3 and J usage is TRBJ1-2; D is perhaps TRBD1 (6 bases). This CDR3 comprises 15 residues. Germline-derived CDR1 and CDR2 are LGHNA and YSLEER. The V gene lost 1 base and the J gene lost 6 bases, with 15 bases spanning the gap.

This clonotype was seen at least ten times. This chain links TRBV6-5 with TRBJ2-3; D unclear. V lost 6 bases and J lost 4, with 11 bases in between. Germline V gene data show CDR1 as MNHEY and CDR2 as SVGAGI. CDR3 length: 13 residues. CDR3 in amino acids: CASSPYGADTQYF. In DNA form, the CDR3 reads TGTGCCAGCAGCCCCTATGGGGCAGATACGCAGTATTTT.

V and J are TRBV7-9 and TRBJ1-4; tentative D call: TRBD1 (5 bases). Germline CDR1 SEHNR, CDR2 FQNEAQ (reference sequence). The CDR3 has 13 amino acids. The V end was cut by 3 bases, the J end by 8 bases, with 10 bases between. The CDR3 here is CASSFSGNEKLFF. CDR3 coding DNA: TGTGCCAGCAGCTTTTCAGGGAACGAAAAACTGTTTTTT.

There are many counts of this clonotype. The chain is built from TRBV30 and TRBJ2-7; D uncertain. V was cut by 8 bases and J by 2 bases, with 16 bases left in between. CDR3 size: 13 residues. Germline V CDR1 and CDR2: GTSNPN, SVGIG (reference sequence). The CDR3 nucleotides are TGTGCCGGGCATGCAGTGCGTCCCTACGAGCAGTACTTC. Encoded protein: CAGHAVRPYEQYF.

This clonotype was detected many times. The CDR3 DNA reads as TGCGCCAGCAGCCAGGGACAGGGCTTCGAGCAGTACTTC. Protein: CASSQGQGFEQYF. The V call is TRBV4-1, the J call TRBJ2-7; the match to TRBD1 covers 9 bases. Trimming at V came to 3 bases and at J to 6 bases, leaving 3 bases not matched to a gene. Germline-derived CDR1 and CDR2 are MGHRA and YSYEKL. The CDR3 length is 13 residues.

This clonotype was observed many times. The chain recombines TRBV7-6 with TRBJ1-4; no reliable D call. The CDR3 has 15 residues. V lost 1 base to trimming and J lost 0 bases, with 6 bases between them. Germline V gene data show CDR1 as SGHVS and CDR2 as FNYEAQ. CDR3 sequence: CASSLEGATNEKLFF. DNA of the CDR3: TGTGCCAGCAGCTTAGAAGGAGCAACTAATGAAAAACTGTTTTTT.

As concerns this clonotype: A much bigger clone sits one base away, suggesting this may be a read error. This chain connects TRBV5-1 to TRBJ2-3, with unresolved D. Looked up from germline, CDR1 is SGHRS and CDR2 is YFSETQ. Deletions cut 2 bases from V and 6 bases from J, with 16 bases between. This CDR3 contains 15 residues. CDR3 sequence (DNA): TGCGCCAGCAGCTTCCTCTCGAGCAGGAGTGATACGCAGTATTTT. Translating gives CASSFLSSRSDTQYF.

This clonotype showed up just a few times. This rearrangement joins TRBV13 to TRBJ1-1, with 9 bases that match TRBD1. The CDR3 loop spans 15 amino acids. The germline CDR1 and CDR2 sequences are PRHDT and FYEKMQ (reference sequence). Trimming at V came to 4 bases and at J to 5 bases, leaving 8 bases not matched to a gene. The CDR3 sequence: CASSSRGQGGTEAFF. The CDR3 DNA is TGTGCCAGCAGCTCCCGGGGACAGGGTGGGACTGAAGCTTTCTTT.

This sequence joins TRBV7-8 and TRBJ2-1, with 12 nucleotides matching TRBD2. Trimming took 5 bases from V and 0 from J; bases not matched to a gene: 5. CDR1 and CDR2 (germline): SGHVS, FQNEAQ. The CDR3 consists of 17 residues. The CDR3 protein is CASSPTSGGSSYNEQFF. The CDR3 nucleotides are TGTGCCAGCAGCCCTACTAGCGGGGGGAGCTCCTACAATGAGCAGTTCTTC.

This clonotype was counted between two and nine times. The chain has TRBV24-1 and TRBJ2-1; D is possibly TRBD1 (5 bases). The CDR3 runs to 15 residues. Trimming stripped 5 bases from V and 0 bases from J, with 10 bases between. The V gene's germline CDR1 is KGHDR and CDR2 SFDVKD. In DNA form, the CDR3 reads TGTGCCACCAGTGCAGGGAAGAGCTCCTACAATGAGCAGTTCTTC. Its translation is CATSAGKSSYNEQFF.

V and J are TRBV27 and TRBJ2-1; 9 bases fit TRBD1. CDR1 is MNHEY and CDR2 is SMNVEV in the germline V gene (reference sequence). The CDR3 is 16 residues long. The trim removed 0 bases at V and 10 bases at J, leaving 10 bases unmatched. The CDR3 here is CASSLSAGTGQQEQFF. DNA for the CDR3: TGTGCCAGCAGTTTATCGGCCGGGACAGGGCAACAGGAGCAGTTCTTC.

The chain employs TRBV2 and TRBJ2-5; unclear D gene. V was clipped by 0 bases and J by 5 bases, with 16 bases between them. From germline, CDR1 is SNHLY and CDR2 FYNNEI. The CDR3 spans 16 residues. Here the CDR3 reads CASSEARPILGETQYF. The CDR3 DNA is TGTGCCAGCAGTGAAGCGCGGCCGATTCTCGGGGAGACCCAGTACTTC.

V usage is TRBV28 and J usage is TRBJ2-7; unclear D gene. The CDR3 runs 14 residues. V was clipped by 5 bases and J by 3 bases, with 14 bases between them. Germline assignment: CDR1 MDHEN and CDR2 SYDVKM. The CDR3 region is CASSPPTSHYEQYF. The CDR3 nucleotides are TGTGCCAGCAGTCCCCCCACCAGCCACTACGAGCAGTACTTC.

The gene calls are TRBV5-4 and TRBJ2-7; the match to TRBD1 covers 7 bases. Germline trimming cut 5 bases from V and 3 bases from J; bases unmatched to any gene: 8. This CDR3 has 14 amino acids. CDR1 and CDR2 (germline): SGHNT, YYREEE (reference sequence). The CDR3 DNA is TGTGCCAGCAGTTTCGGACAGGAATTCTACGAGCAGTACTTC. It encodes CASSFGQEFYEQYF.